The 21 T cell receptor beta chains below come from one sample, sequenced in a study of cytomegalovirus exposure and HLA in healthy donors. PCR primers comprised 60 Vbeta and 13 Jbeta primers. The assay was immunoSEQ multiplex PCR, and TCRdb's table has in-frame clones only and misses some. The table has about 160,000 clones, 70% to 85% seen once; the top ten hold over 1.1%. Source material: PBMCs. Source of these receptors: a male donor in good health and CMV-seronegative.

The rearrangement uses TRBV7-2 and TRBJ2-2, with 9 bases lining up with TRBD2. The CDR3 totals 18 residues. Germline values: CDR1 SGHTA, CDR2 FQGNSA. V lost 0 bases and J lost 6; bases outside the gene matches: 11. This CDR3 reads CASSLAVTAGGSSGELFF. CDR3 coding DNA: TGTGCCAGCAGCTTAGCGGTCACAGCGGGAGGATCCTCCGGGGAGCTGTTTTTT. Full variable domain (remainder filled in from reference TRBV7-2 and TRBJ2-2): GAGVSQSPSNKVTEKGKDVELRCDPISGHTALYWYRQSLGQGLEFLIYFQGNSAPDKSGLPSDRFSAERTGGSVSTLTIQRTQQEDSAVYLCASSLAVTAGGSSGELFFGEGSRLTVL.

The genes are TRBV28 and TRBJ1-4; TRBD1 matches 10 bases. The CDR3 runs 14 residues. The germline CDR1 and CDR2 sequences are MDHEN and SYDVKM. V lost 8 bases, J lost 8 bases, and 8 bases stayed unmatched. The CDR3 protein is CASGRGQGIEKLFF. The CDR3 bases are TGTGCCAGCGGGCGGGGACAGGGGATAGAAAAACTGTTTTTT.

This chain connects TRBV7-2 to TRBJ2-1, with 9 bases fitting TRBD1. This CDR3 contains 17 residues. The V and J ends lost 4 bases and 7 bases, in that order; junction bases with no gene match: 14. CDR1 is SGHTA, CDR2 FQGNSA, per germline. This chain's CDR3 is CASSSIRTGTGQNEQFF. DNA for the CDR3: TGTGCCAGCAGCTCCATTCGGACCGGGACAGGGCAGAATGAGCAGTTCTTC.

The chain combines TRBV28 with TRBJ1-2; 8 bases align to TRBD1. CDR1 is MDHEN, CDR2 SYDVKM, per germline. The CDR3 sequence is 14 residues long. Trimming cost V 8 bases and J 8 bases; bases outside gene matches: 13. For the CDR3, the DNA is TGTGCCAGCGGCACACAGGGGTACAGGGGGGGCTACACCTTC. This codes for CASGTQGYRGGYTF.

The gene calls are TRBV28 and TRBJ2-2; D is perhaps TRBD1 (6 bases). This CDR3 has 15 amino acids. Germline V gene data show CDR1 as MDHEN and CDR2 as SYDVKM. V was clipped by 5 bases and J by 0 bases, with 10 bases between them. The chain's CDR3 is CASSPQGANTGELFF. The CDR3 nucleotides are TGTGCCAGCAGTCCACAGGGAGCGAACACCGGGGAGCTGTTTTTT.

This rearrangement joins TRBV10-3 to TRBJ2-7; 7 bases match TRBD1. Unmatched junction bases numbered 3, after V lost 2 bases and J lost 2 bases. The CDR3 consists of 14 residues. Germline-derived CDR1 and CDR2 are ENHRY and SYGVKD. The CDR3 nucleotides read TGTGCCATCAGTGAGAGGACAGGTACCTACGAGCAGTACTTC. It translates to CAISERTGTYEQYF.

In its sample, this clone was seen a few times. J is TRBJ1-1 and V is TRBV7-2; the D is unclear. Trimming cost V 2 bases and J 1 base, with 5 bases left between them. CDR1 and CDR2 from the germline V gene are SGHTA and FQGNSA. The CDR3 is 13 residues long. The CDR3 loop is CASSLSANTEAFF. The CDR3, as DNA: TGTGCCAGCAGCTTAAGCGCGAACACTGAAGCTTTCTTT. The variable domain in full, with the rest retrieved from reference TRBV7-2 and TRBJ1-1, is GAGVSQSPSNKVTEKGKDVELRCDPISGHTALYWYRQSLGQGLEFLIYFQGNSAPDKSGLPSDRFSAERTGGSVSTLTIQRTQQEDSAVYLCASSLSANTEAFFGQGTRLTVV.

The gene calls are TRBV12-5 and TRBJ1-1, with 7 bases lining up with TRBD1. Per the germline V gene, CDR1 is LGHNT and CDR2 is FRNRAP. Losses at the gene ends were 2 bases for V and 11 bases for J; bases not matched to a gene: 5. CDR3 size: 12 residues. CDR3 residues: CASGLYRGRAFF. CDR3 in DNA: TGTGCTAGTGGTTTGTACAGGGGTAGGGCTTTCTTT.

This clone was seen once. The rearrangement uses TRBV7-2 and TRBJ1-3, with D hard to call. The germline V gene encodes CDR1 SGHTA and CDR2 FQGNSA. The CDR3 runs to 12 residues. V was clipped by 11 bases and J by 4 bases, with 12 bases between them. In DNA, the CDR3 is TGTGCCGCCACGCGAGGGGGAAACACCATATATTTT. It codes for CAATRGGNTIYF.

The J gene is TRBJ2-1, the V gene TRBV2, with 10 bases fitting TRBD2. Trimming cost V 7 bases and J 4 bases; bases outside gene matches: 4. Germline CDR1 reads SNHLY; CDR2 reads FYNNEI. This CDR3 has 14 amino acids. The CDR3, as DNA: TGTGCCAGCAAAGGGACTAGCGAATACAATGAGCAGTTCTTC. It codes for CASKGTSEYNEQFF.

The V call is TRBV2, the J call TRBJ1-4; 11 positions match TRBD1. This CDR3 has 14 amino acids. The V segment lost 4 bases and the J segment 8 bases; nucleotides outside the gene matches: 3. The germline CDR1 and CDR2 sequences are SNHLY and FYNNEI. This chain's CDR3 is CASSVGQGGEKLFF. CDR3 DNA: TGTGCCAGCAGTGTGGGACAGGGGGGAGAAAAACTGTTTTTT.

The genes are TRBV7-9 and TRBJ1-4, with unresolved D. The CDR3 loop spans 15 amino acids. From germline, CDR1 is SEHNR and CDR2 FQNEAQ (reference sequence). The V end was cut by 5 bases, the J end by 7 bases, with 17 bases between. CDR3 nucleotide sequence: TGTGCCAGCAGCCTTAGTCCGAGGCGGGGTGAAAAACTGTTTTTT. Translating gives CASSLSPRRGEKLFF. The full variable domain, completed using reference TRBV7-9 and TRBJ1-4, is DTGVSQNPRHKITKRGQNVTFRCDPISEHNRLYWYRQTLGQGPEFLTYFQNEAQLEKSRLLSDRFSAERPKGSFSTLEIQRTEQGDSAMYLCASSLSPRRGEKLFFGSGTQLSVL.

The chain employs TRBV27 and TRBJ2-4, with 9 bases fitting TRBD1. Germline V gene sequence: CDR1 MNHEY, CDR2 SMNVEV (reference sequence). CDR3 length equals 15 residues. Trimming at V came to 6 bases and at J to 2 bases, leaving 5 bases not matched to a gene. DNA of the CDR3: TGTGCCAGCAGCGGACAGGGGCCGTCCAAAAACATTCAGTACTTC. Protein product: CASSGQGPSKNIQYF.

This chain links TRBV7-2 with TRBJ2-7; 8 positions agree with TRBD1. CDR3 length: 16 residues. CDR1 is SGHTA, CDR2 FQGNSA, per germline. Trimming cost V 5 bases and J 5 bases; bases outside gene matches: 14. CDR3 nucleotide sequence: TGTGCCAGCAGCCAAGGCTGGAGGACAGGGCCCCACGAGCAGTACTTC. Its protein is CASSQGWRTGPHEQYF.

The rearrangement links TRBV2 to TRBJ2-7, with 7 nucleotides matching TRBD1. CDR1 and CDR2 from the germline V gene are SNHLY and FYNNEI. There are 16 residues in the CDR3. V lost 2 bases and J lost 4; bases outside the gene matches: 11. The CDR3 loop is CASSESPTGVIYEQYF. CDR3 sequence (DNA): TGTGCCAGCAGTGAATCCCCAACAGGGGTTATTTACGAGCAGTACTTC.

The chain is built from TRBV7-6 and TRBJ2-2; 8 nucleotides align to TRBD2. The CDR3 sequence is 15 residues long. The V gene end was trimmed by 7 bases and the J gene end by 5 bases; junction bases not matched to a gene: 9. The germline CDR1 and CDR2 sequences are SGHVS and FNYEAQ. The CDR3 loop is CASNPSGGSTGELFF. For the CDR3, the DNA is TGTGCCAGCAACCCGAGCGGGGGAAGTACCGGGGAGCTGTTTTTT. Full variable domain (remainder filled in from reference TRBV7-6 and TRBJ2-2): GAGVSQSPRYKVTKRGQDVALRCDPISGHVSLYWYRQALGQGPEFLTYFNYEAQQDKSGLPNDRFSAERPEGSISTLTIQRTEQRDSAMYRCASNPSGGSTGELFFGEGSRLTVL.

This clone was seen a handful of times. The chain is built from TRBV11-2 and TRBJ2-6; 8 bases map to TRBD1. The CDR3 consists of 18 residues. Germline CDR1 SGHAT, CDR2 FQNNGV. V lost 2 bases, J lost 0 bases, and 6 bases stayed unmatched. CDR3 nucleotides: TGTGCCAGCAGCTTATTCATAGGACAGGGCTCTGGGGCCAACGTCCTGACTTTC. Its translation is CASSLFIGQGSGANVLTF.

The rearrangement uses TRBV5-4 and TRBJ1-4; a weak D match, TRBD1 (5 bases). V lost 4 bases to trimming and J lost 3 bases, with 16 bases between them. CDR1 is SGHNT and CDR2 is YYREEE in the germline V gene (reference sequence). The CDR3 runs to 16 residues. As DNA, the CDR3 is TGTGCCAGCAGCCAAAGTAGGGGAACCTCTAATGAAAAACTGTTTTTT. Amino acids: CASSQSRGTSNEKLFF.

The chain recombines TRBV19 with TRBJ2-7; 9 bases agree with TRBD2. The CDR3 is made up of 14 amino acids. The germline gives CDR1 LNHDA, CDR2 SQIVND (reference sequence). V shed 2 bases and J 3 bases; nucleotides not matched to a gene: 2. The CDR3 DNA reads as TGTGCCAGTAGTATAAGCGGGAGGCACTACGAGCAGTACTTC. Translated, it gives CASSISGRHYEQYF.

This clone came up once. The chain links TRBV27 to TRBJ2-7; TRBD2 aligns across 7 bases. The CDR3 runs to 14 residues. The V and J ends lost 7 bases and 3 bases, in that order; junction bases with no gene match: 9. Per germline, CDR1 MNHEY and CDR2 SMNVEV (reference sequence). CDR3 region: CASNKRGGLYEQYF. The CDR3 DNA reads as TGTGCCAGCAATAAGCGGGGTGGACTCTACGAGCAGTACTTC.

CDR3 nucleotides: TGTGCCAGCAGTCCCCCGGCGGGCTACACAGATACGCAGTATTTT. Its translation: CASSPPAGYTDTQYF. The chain recombines TRBV7-9 with TRBJ2-3, with a tentative D call TRBD2 (5 bases). CDR3 length equals 15 residues. V shed 6 bases and J shed 2 bases, with 15 bases lying between them. Germline CDR1 is SEHNR and CDR2 is FQNEAQ (reference sequence).